This T cell receptor (beta chain) was captured by sequencing in a study of T cell repertoires in cytomegalovirus infection. Study summary: CMV infection together with matching HLA type was indicated by public TCR beta signatures.

Worth noting for this clonotype: Its antigen is currently unknown.

Trimming cost V 5 bases and J 1 base, with 11 bases left between them. Germline loops: CDR1 KGHSH, CDR2 LQKENI. CDR3 size: 15 residues. Each CDR3 protein gets one entry after TCRdb re-called the reads with MiXCR. The sample includes under 850,000 distinct CDR3 sequences, 35% seen only once; the top ten take 2.5% to 3.5%. Study results and caveats: Dominating the ex vivo response were TCR beta clonotypes that were CMV-specific and HLA-C-restricted.

This TCR was recovered from a human donor in good health (CMV status not recorded). Some clones in this sample may be carry-over from other donors' samples. V and J are TRBV18 and TRBJ2-2; D not certain. The material sequenced was PBMCs. Here the CDR3 DNA reads TGTGCCAGCTCAGTGTCGGCAGGGAACACCGGGGAGCTGTTTTTT. It yields the protein CASSVSAGNTGELFF.